The 6 T cell receptor beta chains below all came from one sample that was sequenced in a study of cytomegalovirus exposure and HLA in healthy donors. Primers: 60 Vbeta forward and 13 Jbeta reverse. Generated by immunoSEQ multiplex PCR, the TCRdb table keeps only in-frame clones and is missing some. The data contain fewer than 110,000 clones, about 70% of them singletons. Input material: PBMCs. These receptors all come from a woman between 40 and 50 years old in good health and CMV-seronegative.

The V call is TRBV5-4, the J call TRBJ2-5, with D perhaps matching TRBD2 (5 bases). Germline V CDR1 and CDR2: SGHNT, YYREEE (reference sequence). This CDR3 has 15 amino acids. Trimming shortened V by 0 bases and J by 5 bases, and 14 bases separated the two germline ends. The CDR3 DNA follows: TGTGCCAGCAGCTTGGGAGGGAATGGTGGGGAGACCCAGTACTTC. Its translation is CASSLGGNGGETQYF.

This clone appeared once. The V gene is TRBV5-1, the J gene TRBJ1-3, with no clear D. The V end was cut by 4 bases, the J end by 0 bases, with 8 bases between. Germline lookup yields CDR1 SGHRS and CDR2 YFSETQ. This CDR3 has 14 amino acids. The CDR3 protein is CASSPWSSGNTIYF. The CDR3 coding sequence is TGCGCCAGCAGCCCGTGGAGCTCTGGAAACACCATATATTTT.

This chain joins TRBV4-1 and TRBJ1-5; D is unresolved. The CDR3 has 13 amino acids. Trimming removed 0 bases at V and 6 bases at J, with 6 bases between. Germline CDR1 and CDR2: MGHRA and YSYEKL. The CDR3 spells CASSQDLSQPQHF. In DNA form, the CDR3 reads TGCGCCAGCAGCCAAGATTTATCTCAGCCCCAGCATTTT.

The chain uses TRBV7-9 and TRBJ2-7; possibly TRBD2 for D (6 bases). The CDR3 extends over 14 amino acids. Germline V gives CDR1 SEHNR, CDR2 FQNEAQ (reference sequence). The V gene lost 0 bases and the J gene lost 6 bases, with 12 bases spanning the gap. The CDR3, as DNA: TGTGCCAGCAGCTTAGCGGGAGGCGGATTCGAGCAGTACTTC. Residues: CASSLAGGGFEQYF.

This clone was recorded once. The chain uses TRBV12-2 and TRBJ2-6; the table calls TRBD1, which could not be checked here. TRBV12-2 is classified as a pseudogene. The length of the CDR3 is 18 residues. The CDR3 DNA is TGTGCAAGTCGCTTAGCGCGACAGGGGGCGGATGGGGCCAACGTCCTGACTTTC. It specifies CASRLARQGADGANVLTF.

The chain links TRBV4-1 to TRBJ1-4; the match to TRBD1 covers 8 bases. Germline V lookup: CDR1 MGHRA, CDR2 YSYEKL. J gave up 6 bases and V 1 base, and 13 bases lay outside the gene matches. The CDR3 is 18 amino acids. In DNA form, the CDR3 reads TGCGCCAGCAGCCAAGTAGGGGCCTTGGACAGGGATGATGAAAAACTGTTTTTT. This translates into CASSQVGALDRDDEKLFF.